This TCR beta chain was captured by sequencing in a study of read filtering for tumor transcriptome and immune sequencing. Study summary: IR-seq gave about 3.5 to 10.27 million TCR reads per sample; RNA-seq gave about 80 to 1273.

At least ten counts were recorded for this clonotype. Antigen: not known. General study results and limits: In IR-seq, single-read clonotypes were around 85% of clonotypes but around 3.4% of reads. Compared with RNA-seq, IR-seq gave much higher clonotype depth and reliability.

CDR1 is MNHEY and CDR2 is SVGEGT in the germline V gene. Losses at the gene ends were 2 bases for V and 0 bases for J; bases not matched to a gene: 3. The CDR3 has 15 amino acids. The library was built from roughly 400 ng RNA with molecular barcoded adaptors for alpha/delta and beta/gamma chains. TCRdb processed the reads anew with MiXCR; each CDR3 protein has one entry. The sample carries approximately 90,000 distinct CDR3 sequences, over 9% recorded once. The gene calls are TRBV6-2 or TRBV6-3 and TRBJ1-1; 7 bases align to TRBD1. The sample taken for sequencing was a population of CD138-negative cells sorted from bone marrow. The TCR comes from a donor at least 40 years old with multiple myeloma. This CDR3 reads CASSYRTGVNTEAFF. DNA for the CDR3: TGTGCCAGCAGTTACCGCACAGGGGTGAACACTGAAGCTTTCTTT.